This entry is about one T cell receptor beta chain. The antigen remains unidentified. The protocol was immunoSEQ multiplex PCR, while the TCRdb copy is restricted to in-frame clones and leaves out a portion. The repertoire has some 10,000 clones, about 87% of them found once; the top ten carry 15% to 20%. This entry is derived from a study of OX40 agonist ivuxolimab in advanced cancers. Study background: Patients undergoing dose escalation presented with hepatocellular carcinoma, melanoma, renal cell or head and neck cancer.

Findings and limits, study-wide: It was also the case that some nonresponders had low normalized T-cell clonal expansion.

This CDR3 comprises 18 residues. Germline CDR1 MNHEY, CDR2 SMNVEV (reference sequence). With 5 bases clipped from V and 2 bases from J, the junction kept 15 bases outside the gene matches. The chain has TRBV27 and TRBJ2-3; 8 bases agree with TRBD1. This TCR was sampled from an adult with an advanced solid tumor such as melanoma, head and neck, liver or kidney cancer. The material sequenced was CD4+ or CD8+ T cells sorted from blood, taken in a trial of the OX40 agonist ivuxolimab. CDR3 in amino acids: CASSHLRTGRRITDTQYF. For the CDR3, the DNA is TGTGCCAGCAGTCACCTTCGGACAGGGCGGAGGATCACAGATACGCAGTATTTT.